Here is one T cell receptor (beta chain) with its context. Sequencing was performed with immunoSEQ multiplex PCR; in TCRdb, only in-frame clones are kept and a portion is missing. This sample has 2 million to 2.5 million clones, with about 94% found just once. This specimen belongs to a study of shared clonotypes between healthy human individuals. Germline CDR1 and CDR2: SGHRS and YFSETQ. The ends lost 3 bases at V and 1 base at J; junction bases unmatched: 9. The CDR3 runs 17 residues. The rearrangement joins TRBV5-1 to TRBJ2-3; 9 positions match TRBD2. This clonotype originated in a man younger than 35 in good health. The sample comprised naive CD4+ T cells sorted from blood. Subset here: CD45RA+ positively selected. The CDR3 protein is CASSWQGVAGGTDTQYF. The CDR3, as DNA: TGCGCCAGCAGCTGGCAGGGTGTAGCGGGAGGCACAGATACGCAGTATTTT. Looking up the rest from reference TRBV5-1 and TRBJ2-3 gives the full variable domain: KAGVTQTPRYLIKTRGQQVTLSCSPISGHRSVSWYQQTPGQGLQFLFEYFSETQRNKGNFPGRFSGRQFSNSRSEMNVSTLELGDSALYLCASSWQGVAGGTDTQYFGPGTRLTVL.